This T cell receptor (beta chain) was identified in a study of cytomegalovirus exposure and HLA in healthy donors. For the study at large: Unique TCRs numbering around 85 million, obtained from HLA-typed donors, made up an early data release. When roughly 420 donors were genotyped, about 81% of them were found to fall in the Caucasian-associated ancestry cluster. Study-wide results and caveats: A few V segments could not be told apart, such as TRBV6-2 and TRBV6-3, and were left out.

Regarding this clone: Its antigen is undetermined.

CDR1 is SGHVS, CDR2 FQNEAQ, per germline. V was clipped by 3 bases and J by 8 bases, with 25 bases between them. The CDR3 runs to 17 residues. PCR employed 60 Vbeta and 13 Jbeta primers. Assay: immunoSEQ multiplex PCR; the TCRdb copy retains only in-frame clones and omits some. The sample yields some 130,000 clones, 80% to 90% seen once. The specimen was PBMCs. This chain links TRBV7-8 with TRBJ1-2; perhaps TRBD1 as D (6 bases). The sequence was collected from a woman in her twenties or thirties in good health and CMV-seronegative. CDR3 residues: CASSFRDNRIKYGGYTF. CDR3 sequence (DNA): TGTGCCAGCAGCTTCCGGGACAATCGAATAAAATATGGAGGCTACACCTTC.